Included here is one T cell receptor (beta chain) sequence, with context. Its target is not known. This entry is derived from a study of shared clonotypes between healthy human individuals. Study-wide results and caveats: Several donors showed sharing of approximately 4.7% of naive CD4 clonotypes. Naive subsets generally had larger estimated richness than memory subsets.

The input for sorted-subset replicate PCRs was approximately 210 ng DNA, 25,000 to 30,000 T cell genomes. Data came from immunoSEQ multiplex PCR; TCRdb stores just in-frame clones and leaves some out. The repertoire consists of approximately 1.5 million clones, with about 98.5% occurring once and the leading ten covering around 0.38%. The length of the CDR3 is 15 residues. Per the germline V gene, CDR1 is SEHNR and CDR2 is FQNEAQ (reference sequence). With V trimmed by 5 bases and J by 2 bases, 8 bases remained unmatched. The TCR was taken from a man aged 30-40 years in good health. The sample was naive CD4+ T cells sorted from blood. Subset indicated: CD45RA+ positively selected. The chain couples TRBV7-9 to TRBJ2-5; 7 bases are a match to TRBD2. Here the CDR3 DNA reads TGTGCCAGCAGCCAGAACCTAGCGGCACAAGAGACCCAGTACTTC. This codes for CASSQNLAAQETQYF. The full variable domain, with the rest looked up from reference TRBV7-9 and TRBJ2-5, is DTGVSQNPRHKITKRGQNVTFRCDPISEHNRLYWYRQTLGQGPEFLTYFQNEAQLEKSRLLSDRFSAERPKGSFSTLEIQRTEQGDSAMYLCASSQNLAAQETQYFGPGTRLLVL.